This passage covers 32 T cell receptor beta chains from one sample sequenced in a study of blood T cells in healthy people across ages. Primed by a sample-barcoded 5' primer and a J-beta primer mix, a second PCR proceeded for about 7 to 11 cycles. TCRdb reprocessed the 5' RACE reads via MiXCR and lists one record per CDR3 protein. The repertoire holds more than 1 million distinct CDR3 sequences, with 45% as singletons. What was sequenced was blood. These receptors were obtained from a woman in her sixties in good health.

As to this clonotype: A much larger clone sits a single nucleotide away, making a read error possible. The gene calls are TRBV12-3 or TRBV12-4 and TRBJ2-7; TRBD2 agrees at 10 bases. This CDR3 is built from 16 residues. Losses at the gene ends were 6 bases for V and 3 bases for J; bases not matched to a gene: 11. The CDR3 coding sequence is TGTGCCAGCAGCCAGACGCCGCGACTAGCGGGCTACGAGCAGTACTTC. Its translation is CASSQTPRLAGYEQYF.

This clonotype came up once. The genes are TRBV27 and TRBJ1-2, with 9 positions matching TRBD1. V lost 4 bases, J lost 6 bases, and 3 bases stayed unmatched. The CDR3 sequence is 13 residues long. Germline V gene data show CDR1 as MNHEY and CDR2 as SMNVEV (reference sequence). Written as DNA, the CDR3 is TGTGCCAGCAGTTATACAGGGGGCAATGGCTACACCTTC. Translating gives CASSYTGGNGYTF.

Notes on this clonotype: Sequence at one end of the junction differs from germline and may be a read error. The chain links TRBV4-1 to TRBJ1-5, with D unresolved. The CDR3 sequence is 15 residues long. Germline-derived CDR1 and CDR2 are MGHRA and YSYEKL. CDR3 residues: CASSQDVGSSQPQHF. The CDR3 DNA reads TGCGCCAGCAGCCAAGACGTCGGGAGCAGTCAGCCCCAGCATTTT.

A few counts support this clonotype. This chain uses TRBV6-5 with TRBJ2-3, with no clear D. Deletions cut 2 bases from V and 5 bases from J, with 11 bases between. The CDR3 length is 14 residues. The germline gives CDR1 MNHEY, CDR2 SVGAGI. In nucleotides, the CDR3 is TGTGCCAGCAGTTACGATGGGGTCGGAGATACGCAGTATTTT. This sequence encodes CASSYDGVGDTQYF.

The chain has TRBV6-1 and TRBJ2-5; 10 bases line up with TRBD1. This CDR3 is 15 amino acids long. V was clipped by 0 bases and J by 4 bases; unmatched bases: 2. CDR1 and CDR2 from the germline V gene are MNHNS and SASEGT. This CDR3 is CASSEADRGGETQYF. In DNA, the CDR3 is TGTGCCAGCAGTGAAGCGGACAGGGGGGGAGAGACCCAGTACTTC.

This chain uses TRBV5-1 with TRBJ1-2, with D tentatively TRBD1 (6 bases). V was trimmed by 3 bases and J by 8 bases, leaving 20 bases between them. The CDR3 consists of 15 residues. Germline CDR1 SGHRS, CDR2 YFSETQ. CDR3 protein: CASSSGSGARGGYTF. CDR3 coding DNA: TGCGCCAGCAGCTCTGGGTCGGGCGCAAGGGGGGGCTACACCTTC.

The chain recombines TRBV6-5 with TRBJ2-7, with D possibly matching TRBD2 (6 bases). The germline CDR1 and CDR2 sequences are MNHEY and SVGAGI. The CDR3 is 15 residues long. V was cut by 5 bases and J by 7 bases, with 21 bases left in between. CDR3 sequence: CASSTPRLELGEQYF. The CDR3 DNA sequence: TGTGCCAGCAGTACCCCGAGACTAGAGCTTGGTGAGCAGTACTTC.

This clonotype was found a few times. The rearrangement joins TRBV10-3 to TRBJ2-3; 10 nucleotides align to TRBD2. The J segment lost 5 bases and the V segment lost 3 bases, leaving 11 bases of the junction unmatched. Germline lookup yields CDR1 ENHRY and CDR2 SYGVKD. The CDR3 spans 17 residues. CDR3 sequence: CAISDIAAGGPGDTQYF. In nucleotides, the CDR3 is TGTGCCATCAGTGATATCGCAGCGGGAGGGCCGGGAGATACGCAGTATTTT.

This chain uses TRBV4-1 with TRBJ2-4; D is unresolved. The J call may be incorrect, as the DNA end agrees better with TRBJ2-7. The CDR3 sequence is 15 residues long. Germline CDR1 reads MGHRA; CDR2 reads YSYEKL. CDR3 in DNA: TGCGCCAGCAGCCAAGATTCCTTATCGGACGACGAGCAGTACTTC. This sequence encodes CASSQDSLSDDEQYF.

In its sample, this clonotype was seen a few times. The chain carries TRBV4-2 and TRBJ2-7; TRBD2 matches 8 bases. The germline gives CDR1 LGHNA, CDR2 YNFKEQ. CDR3 length: 18 residues. J was trimmed by 4 bases and V by 1 base; bases with no gene match: 15. The CDR3 nucleotides are TGTGCCAGCAGCCAAGCGAAGCGGGAGATTTGGCTTTCGTACGAGCAGTACTTC. It translates to CASSQAKREIWLSYEQYF.

This clonotype occurred a few times. The gene calls are TRBV9 and TRBJ2-7; 12 bases are shared with TRBD2. J was trimmed by 2 bases and V by 4 bases; bases with no gene match: 10. Germline V gene lookup returns CDR1 SGDLS and CDR2 YYNGEE. The CDR3 contains 17 residues. The CDR3 bases are TGTGCCAGCAGCACAGGCCGACTAGCGGGAGACCCCTACGAGCAGTACTTC. Amino acid sequence: CASSTGRLAGDPYEQYF.

The rearrangement joins TRBV7-9 to TRBJ2-7, with TRBD2 matching over 9 bases. Germline V gene data show CDR1 as SEHNR and CDR2 as FQNEAQ (reference sequence). V lost 0 bases and J lost 5; bases outside the gene matches: 5. The CDR3 spans 15 residues. CDR3 in amino acids: CASSLAAGGPDEQYF. The CDR3 DNA is TGTGCCAGCAGCTTAGCGGCGGGAGGGCCTGACGAGCAGTACTTC.

The CDR3 bases are TGTGCCACCAGTGATTATCAGGGCCATGAGCAGTTCTTC. This gives the protein CATSDYQGHEQFF. J is TRBJ2-1 and V is TRBV24-1; maybe TRBD1 (5 bases). CDR3 length: 13 residues. CDR1 and CDR2 from the germline V gene are KGHDR and SFDVKD. Trimming shortened V by 2 bases and J by 8 bases, and 9 bases separated the two germline ends.

The genes are TRBV20-1 and TRBJ2-1; 13 bases fit TRBD2. CDR3 length: 19 amino acids. The V segment lost 0 bases and the J segment 0 bases; nucleotides outside the gene matches: 8. CDR1 is DFQATT, CDR2 SNEGSKA, per germline (reference sequence). The CDR3 coding sequence is TGCAGTGCTAGAGACCCGGGACTAGCGGGATCCCCCTCCTACAATGAGCAGTTCTTC. As protein: CSARDPGLAGSPSYNEQFF.

This clonotype occurred a few times. V usage is TRBV6-5 and J usage is TRBJ1-2; possible D gene TRBD1, 5 bases. The V gene lost 5 bases and the J gene lost 4 bases, with 17 bases spanning the gap. CDR3 length equals 15 residues. Germline values: CDR1 MNHEY, CDR2 SVGAGI. DNA for the CDR3: TGTGCCAGCAGTCCCTCGTGGCAGGACACCTATGGCTACACCTTC. Its translation: CASSPSWQDTYGYTF.

A word on this clonotype: One junction end does not reproduce the germline sequence, and a read error may be involved. This chain uses TRBV7-9 with TRBJ2-1; D might be TRBD1 or TRBD2, each matching 6 bases. The J call may be mistaken, given a closer DNA end match to TRBJ2-7. This CDR3 region has 15 residues. Germline V gene lookup returns CDR1 SEHNR and CDR2 FQNEAQ (reference sequence). DNA of the CDR3: TGTACCAGCACCCCGCGTGGAGGGGACACATTCGAGCAGTACTTC. It specifies CTSTPRGGDTFEQYF.

In regard to this clonotype: This may be a read error: a much more frequent sequence differs by one nucleotide. The chain carries TRBV28 and TRBJ2-7; D unclear. Trimming took off 8 bases at V and 5 bases at J, with 10 bases between the two ends. Germline assignment: CDR1 MDHEN and CDR2 SYDVKM. The CDR3 length is 11 residues. The CDR3 reads CASCRKHEQYF. Written as DNA, the CDR3 is TGTGCCAGCTGTAGAAAGCACGAGCAGTACTTC.

V gene TRBV5-1 combines with J gene TRBJ2-5; 16 nucleotides agree with TRBD2. The CDR3 loop spans 18 amino acids. Germline CDR1 is SGHRS and CDR2 is YFSETQ. V gave up 3 bases and J gave up 1 base; unmatched junction bases: 6. CDR3 loop: CASSSGLAGGPAQETQYF. CDR3 DNA sequence: TGCGCCAGCAGCTCGGGACTAGCGGGAGGGCCAGCCCAAGAGACCCAGTACTTC.

The rearrangement joins TRBV7-9 to TRBJ1-1; the match to TRBD1 covers 7 bases. The CDR3 covers 15 residues. V was clipped by 7 bases and J by 4 bases; unmatched bases: 12. Looked up from germline, CDR1 is SEHNR and CDR2 is FQNEAQ (reference sequence). CDR3: CASTFTGVTSTEAFF. The CDR3 region has the DNA TGTGCCAGCACCTTTACAGGGGTGACTAGCACTGAAGCTTTCTTT.

The chain carries TRBV5-5 and TRBJ2-5; D is ambiguous. V was pared by 2 bases and J by 11 bases, with 13 bases between. The CDR3 extends over 12 amino acids. Germline loops: CDR1 SGHKS, CDR2 YYEKEE (reference sequence). Here the CDR3 reads CASSLSNDEQYF. The CDR3 DNA sequence: TGTGCCAGCAGCTTATCCAACGATGAGCAGTACTTC.

The chain carries TRBV30 and TRBJ2-1, with D possibly matching TRBD2 (6 bases). This CDR3 is built from 10 residues. The V gene lost 1 base and the J gene lost 12 bases, with 7 bases spanning the gap. Germline values: CDR1 GTSNPN, CDR2 SVGIG (reference sequence). CDR3 sequence (DNA): TGTGCCTGGAGTGCGGGGGTGCAGTTCTTC. This encodes CAWSAGVQFF.

This chain joins TRBV5-1 and TRBJ2-1; D might be TRBD2 (6 bases). This CDR3 region has 17 residues. Germline values: CDR1 SGHRS, CDR2 YFSETQ. Trimming took off 4 bases at V and 4 bases at J, with 21 bases between the two ends. The CDR3 DNA reads as TGCGCCAGCAGCCCCAACCCTTCATTGGGGGGTTACAATGAGCAGTTCTTC. Protein product: CASSPNPSLGGYNEQFF. Variable domain in full (rest from reference TRBV5-1 and TRBJ2-1): KAGVTQTPRYLIKTRGQQVTLSCSPISGHRSVSWYQQTPGQGLQFLFEYFSETQRNKGNFPGRFSGRQFSNSRSEMNVSTLELGDSALYLCASSPNPSLGGYNEQFFGPGTRLTVL.

In this sample, this clonotype turned up many times. The gene calls are TRBV6-5 and TRBJ1-6; D gene unclear. V lost 6 bases and J lost 8, with 17 bases in between. In germline, CDR1 is MNHEY, CDR2 SVGAGI. The CDR3 extends over 15 amino acids. This chain's CDR3 is CASSPSADSYSPLHF. CDR3 bases: TGTGCCAGCAGCCCCAGCGCGGACTCCTATTCACCCCTCCACTTT.

As DNA, the CDR3 is TGTGCCAGCAGCGTAGATCTTAGCACCGGGGAGCTGTTTTTT. It encodes CASSVDLSTGELFF. V is TRBV9 and J is TRBJ2-2; D uncertain. Germline V gene lookup returns CDR1 SGDLS and CDR2 YYNGEE. Between the trimmed V and J ends, which lost 0 bases and 4 bases, there was a span of 7 bases. The CDR3 length is 14 residues.

The rearrangement uses TRBV20-1 and TRBJ2-1; 10 bases map to TRBD2. This CDR3 is built from 15 residues. After removal of 2 bases from V and 10 bases from J, the junction contained 11 bases not matched to a gene. Germline V gene data show CDR1 as DFQATT and CDR2 as SNEGSKA (reference sequence). This CDR3 reads CSARNPSGSIYEQFF. The CDR3 DNA is TGCAGTGCTAGAAACCCTAGCGGGAGTATCTACGAGCAGTTCTTC.

The V gene is TRBV6-5, the J gene TRBJ2-5, with D unresolved. The CDR3 loop spans 15 amino acids. Trimming removed 0 bases at V and 3 bases at J, with 11 bases between. The germline V gene encodes CDR1 MNHEY and CDR2 SVGAGI. This CDR3 reads CASSYSSRPEETQYF. The CDR3 DNA follows: TGTGCCAGCAGTTACTCATCGCGACCCGAAGAGACCCAGTACTTC.

CDR3 in DNA: TGCAGTGCTAGATTGGGGGCAGGGACCGGGGAGCTGTTTTTT. It specifies CSARLGAGTGELFF. The chain employs TRBV20-1 and TRBJ2-2, with D tentatively TRBD1 (6 bases). Germline V lookup: CDR1 DFQATT, CDR2 SNEGSKA (reference sequence). The CDR3 is 14 residues long. V was cut by 2 bases and J by 5 bases, with 12 bases left in between.

This clonotype was recorded a few times. The chain links TRBV3-1 to TRBJ2-5; 13 nucleotides align to TRBD2. V trimming: 0 bases; J trimming: 3 bases; junction bases outside the gene matches: 1. The CDR3 runs to 16 residues. CDR1 LGHDT and CDR2 YNNKEL come from the germline V gene (reference sequence). The CDR3, as DNA: TGTGCCAGCAGCCAAGAAGGGACTAGCGGGGAAGAGACCCAGTACTTC. This codes for CASSQEGTSGEETQYF.

The CDR3 nucleotides are TGTGCCAGCAGCAGGGTTCAATATACGCAGTATTTT. It is translated as CASSRVQYTQYF. The chain links TRBV7-9 to TRBJ2-3; no reliable D call. CDR1 is SEHNR and CDR2 is FQNEAQ in the germline V gene (reference sequence). The germline V and J ends were trimmed by 5 bases and 7 bases, with 10 bases remaining between them. The CDR3 is 12 amino acids.

The table lists this clonotype with a few counts. The rearrangement joins TRBV10-3 to TRBJ2-7, with 8 bases lining up with TRBD2. V lost 10 bases, J lost 2 bases, and 4 bases stayed unmatched. The CDR3 loop spans 12 amino acids. The germline gives CDR1 ENHRY, CDR2 SYGVKD. CDR3 DNA sequence: TGTGCCACGTTAGCGGGAACCTACGAGCAGTACTTC. Protein product: CATLAGTYEQYF.

The chain uses TRBV3-1 and TRBJ1-2; TRBD1 agrees at 8 bases. J was trimmed by 8 bases and V by 1 base; bases with no gene match: 9. CDR3 length: 15 amino acids. Germline lookup yields CDR1 LGHDT and CDR2 YNNKEL (reference sequence). CDR3 loop: CASSQAAAGGFGYTF. CDR3 nucleotide sequence: TGTGCCAGCAGCCAAGCAGCCGCAGGGGGCTTCGGCTACACCTTC. The whole variable domain, filled in from reference TRBV3-1 and TRBJ1-2, reads DTAVSQTPKYLVTQMGNDKSIKCEQNLGHDTMYWYKQDSKKFLKIMFSYNNKELIINETVPNRFSPKSPDKAHLNLHINSLELGDSAVYFCASSQAAAGGFGYTFGSGTRLTVV.

This clonotype was recorded a few times. This sequence may be a read error, since a much larger clone differs from it by one base. This chain joins TRBV20-1 and TRBJ2-1; D uncertain. The J call is uncertain, as TRBJ2-7 better fits the DNA end. The germline V gene has CDR1 DFQATT and CDR2 SNEGSKA (reference sequence). The CDR3 loop spans 19 amino acids. Written as DNA, the CDR3 is TGCAGTGCTAGAGATGACGTCCGACACGGCCTCGGCAGCTACAATGAGCAGTACTTC. Translating gives CSARDDVRHGLGSYNEQYF.